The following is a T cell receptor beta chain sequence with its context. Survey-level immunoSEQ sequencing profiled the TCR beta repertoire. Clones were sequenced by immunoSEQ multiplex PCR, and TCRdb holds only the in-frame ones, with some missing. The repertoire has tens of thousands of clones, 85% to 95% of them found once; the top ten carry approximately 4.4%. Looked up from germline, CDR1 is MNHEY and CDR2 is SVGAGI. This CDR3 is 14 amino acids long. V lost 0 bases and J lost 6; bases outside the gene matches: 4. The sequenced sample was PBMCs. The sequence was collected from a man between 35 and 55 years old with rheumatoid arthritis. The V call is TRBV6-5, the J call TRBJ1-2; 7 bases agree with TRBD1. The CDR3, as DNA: TGTGCCAGCAGTTACTCCCAGGGGGAAAATGGCTACACCTTC. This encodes CASSYSQGENGYTF.